Here is one TCR beta chain with its context. What it recognizes is unknown. The sample comes from a study of CD8 T cells in Susac syndrome. Study-wide background: When their blood was taken, patients with Susac syndrome were therapy-naive, taking corticosteroids, or taking intravenous immunoglobulin alone.

Study results and caveats: TCR sequencing and HLA analysis covered a relatively small number of individuals.

With random hexamers, reverse transcription was performed on roughly 0.5 to 1 ug of RNA. MiXCR, run by TCRdb on the immunoSEQ multiplex PCR reads, gives a single entry per CDR3 protein. Of approximately 180,000 distinct CDR3 sequences in the sample, roughly 91% are singletons; the top ten hold 0.075% to 0.095%. Germline CDR1 reads MDHEN; CDR2 reads SYDVKM. V shed 4 bases, J shed 1 base, and the junction held 3 bases outside the gene matches. This CDR3 is 15 amino acids long. This clonotype was obtained from a human donor with Susac syndrome. The chain combines TRBV28 with TRBJ1-3, with 8 bases identical to TRBD1. Sequencing used CD4+ T cells from PBMCs. The CDR3 loop is CASSSWTGSGNTIYF. The CDR3 DNA sequence: TGTGCCAGCAGTTCTTGGACAGGGTCTGGAAACACCATATATTTT.